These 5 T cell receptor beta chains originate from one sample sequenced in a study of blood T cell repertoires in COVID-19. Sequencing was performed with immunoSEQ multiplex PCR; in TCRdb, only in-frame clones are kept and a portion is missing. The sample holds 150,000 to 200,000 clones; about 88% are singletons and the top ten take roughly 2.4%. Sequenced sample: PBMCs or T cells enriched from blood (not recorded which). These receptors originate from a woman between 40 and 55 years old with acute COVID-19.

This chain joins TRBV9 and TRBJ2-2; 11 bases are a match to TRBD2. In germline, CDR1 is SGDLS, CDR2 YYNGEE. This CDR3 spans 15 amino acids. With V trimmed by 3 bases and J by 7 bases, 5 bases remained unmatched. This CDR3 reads CASSARLAGFGELFF. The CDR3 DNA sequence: TGTGCCAGCAGCGCTAGACTAGCGGGGTTCGGGGAGCTGTTTTTT.

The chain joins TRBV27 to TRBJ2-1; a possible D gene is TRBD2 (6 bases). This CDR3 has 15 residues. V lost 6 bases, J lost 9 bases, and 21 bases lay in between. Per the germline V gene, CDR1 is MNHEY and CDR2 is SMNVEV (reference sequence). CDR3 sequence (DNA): TGTGCCAGCAGCACCTATAGCGGACTGAGGGGTGAGCAGTTCTTC. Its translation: CASSTYSGLRGEQFF.

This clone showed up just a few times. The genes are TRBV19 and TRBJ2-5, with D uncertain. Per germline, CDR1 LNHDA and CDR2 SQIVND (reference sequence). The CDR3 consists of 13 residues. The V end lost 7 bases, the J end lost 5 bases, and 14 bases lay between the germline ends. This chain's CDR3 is CASTSGYGETQYF. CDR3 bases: TGTGCCAGTACTTCCGGGTATGGGGAGACCCAGTACTTC.

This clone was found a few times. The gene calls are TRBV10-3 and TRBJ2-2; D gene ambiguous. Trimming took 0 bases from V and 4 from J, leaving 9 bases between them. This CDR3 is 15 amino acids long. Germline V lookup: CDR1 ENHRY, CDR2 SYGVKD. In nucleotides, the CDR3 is TGTGCCATCAGTGAGTCGAGTAAGATCACCGGGGAGCTGTTTTTT. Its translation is CAISESSKITGELFF.

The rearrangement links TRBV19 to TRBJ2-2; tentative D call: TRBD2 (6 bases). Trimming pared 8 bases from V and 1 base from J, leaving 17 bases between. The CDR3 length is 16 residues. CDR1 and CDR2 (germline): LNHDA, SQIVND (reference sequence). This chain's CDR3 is CASGILASENTGELFF. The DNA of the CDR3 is TGTGCCAGTGGGATTTTGGCTAGCGAGAACACCGGGGAGCTGTTTTTT.